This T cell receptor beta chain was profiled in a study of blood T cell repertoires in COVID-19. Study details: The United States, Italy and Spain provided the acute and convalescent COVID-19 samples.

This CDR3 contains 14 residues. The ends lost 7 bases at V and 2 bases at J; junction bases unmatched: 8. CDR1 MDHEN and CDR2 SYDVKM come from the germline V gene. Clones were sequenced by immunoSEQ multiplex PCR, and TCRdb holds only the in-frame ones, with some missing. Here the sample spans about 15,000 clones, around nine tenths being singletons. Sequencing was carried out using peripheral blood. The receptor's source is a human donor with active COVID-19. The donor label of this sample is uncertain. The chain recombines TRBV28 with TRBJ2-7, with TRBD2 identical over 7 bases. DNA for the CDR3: TGTGCCAGCACCTTAATTGGGACTACCTACGAGCAGTACTTC. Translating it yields CASTLIGTTYEQYF.